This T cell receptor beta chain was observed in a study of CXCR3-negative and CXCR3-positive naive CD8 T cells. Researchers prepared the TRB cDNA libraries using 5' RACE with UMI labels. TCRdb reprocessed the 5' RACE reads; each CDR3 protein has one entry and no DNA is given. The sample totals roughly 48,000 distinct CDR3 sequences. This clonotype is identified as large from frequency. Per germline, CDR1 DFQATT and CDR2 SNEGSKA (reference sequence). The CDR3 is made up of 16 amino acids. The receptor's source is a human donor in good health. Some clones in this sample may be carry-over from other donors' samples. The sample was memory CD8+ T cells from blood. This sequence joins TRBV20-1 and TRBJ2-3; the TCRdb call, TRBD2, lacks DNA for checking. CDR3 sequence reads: CSARDGSGGETDTQYF.